These 18 T cell receptor beta chains were all obtained from the same sample, sequenced in a study of blood T cell repertoires in COVID-19. Data came from immunoSEQ multiplex PCR; TCRdb stores just in-frame clones and leaves some out. The sample lists over 100,000 clones, about nine tenths occurring once. Specimen: peripheral blood. These receptors all come from a man aged 40-49 years with acute or convalescent COVID-19.

The rearrangement uses TRBV27 and TRBJ2-7; tentatively, D is TRBD1 (5 bases). Per germline, CDR1 MNHEY and CDR2 SMNVEV (reference sequence). Trimming took off 5 bases at V and 1 base at J, with 15 bases between the two ends. This CDR3 has 15 amino acids. The CDR3 is CASSLKGIGSYEQYF. The CDR3 nucleotides are TGTGCCAGCAGTCTAAAGGGGATTGGATCCTACGAGCAGTACTTC.

The gene calls are TRBV7-2 and TRBJ1-2; D is undetermined. The CDR3 is 15 amino acids. V lost 3 bases, J lost 7 bases, and 18 bases lay in between. Germline-derived CDR1 and CDR2 are SGHTA and FQGNSA. The CDR3 loop is CASSLGGLSVGGYTF. The CDR3 coding sequence is TGTGCCAGCAGCTTGGGAGGGTTGTCGGTCGGTGGCTACACCTTC.

The V call is TRBV27, the J call TRBJ2-7, with a possible D match to TRBD1 (5 bases). Germline assignment: CDR1 MNHEY and CDR2 SMNVEV (reference sequence). CDR3 length equals 15 residues. Trimming stripped 3 bases from V and 3 bases from J, with 15 bases between. The CDR3, as DNA: TGTGCCAGCAGTTTCGTTGGGGCCAGATTCTACGAGCAGTACTTC. Its protein is CASSFVGARFYEQYF.

V gene TRBV18 combines with J gene TRBJ2-3, with TRBD2 matching 15 bases. Looked up from germline, CDR1 is KGHSH and CDR2 is LQKENI. V was clipped by 3 bases and J by 5 bases; unmatched bases: 3. This CDR3 comprises 16 residues. The CDR3 region is CASSPGTSGGRDTQYF. DNA of the CDR3: TGTGCCAGCTCACCGGGGACTAGCGGGGGGAGAGATACGCAGTATTTT.

The count of this clone is one. The chain couples TRBV25-1 to TRBJ1-2; 9 bases fit TRBD1. CDR1 MGHDK and CDR2 SYGVNS come from the germline V gene. The CDR3 has 16 amino acids. V lost 1 base, J lost 6 bases, and 9 bases stayed unmatched. CDR3 protein: CASSEFTGGYGDGYTF. The CDR3 bases are TGTGCCAGCAGTGAATTTACAGGGGGCTATGGTGATGGCTACACCTTC.

The V and J genes are TRBV5-5 and TRBJ2-5, with TRBD1 identical over 10 bases. The CDR3 consists of 15 residues. V lost 2 bases and J lost 4; bases outside the gene matches: 5. Germline V lookup: CDR1 SGHKS, CDR2 YYEKEE (reference sequence). CDR3 coding DNA: TGTGCCAGCAGCTTCGGTGGACAGGGGGGAGAGACCCAGTACTTC. Protein sequence: CASSFGGQGGETQYF.

Turning to this clone: The limits of the CDR3 on the DNA are not certain, so only TCRdb's listed CDR3 is given. This chain joins TRBV27 and TRBJ2-7; TRBD1 is the table's D call and was not checked against the DNA. The CDR3 is 15 amino acids long, termini counted. Germline CDR1 is MNHEY and CDR2 is SMNVEV (reference sequence). CDR3 sequence: CASSTSGQGLYEQYF.

The chain combines TRBV20-1 with TRBJ2-6; 8 positions match TRBD1. The length of the CDR3 is 16 residues. V trimming: 3 bases; J trimming: 3 bases; junction bases outside the gene matches: 7. Germline-derived CDR1 and CDR2 are DFQATT and SNEGSKA (reference sequence). The CDR3 spells CSASPRGQLGANVLTF. Written as DNA, the CDR3 is TGCAGTGCTAGTCCCAGGGGGCAACTTGGGGCCAACGTCCTGACTTTC.

The chain combines TRBV5-1 with TRBJ2-1; 7 nucleotides align to TRBD2. The length of the CDR3 is 17 residues. Germline V gene sequence: CDR1 SGHRS, CDR2 YFSETQ. Trimming removed 4 bases from V and 5 bases from J; junction bases left unmatched: 15. The CDR3 nucleotides are TGCGCCAGCAGCCCAGAGGGTGCGGGAGAGGGAGACAATGAGCAGTTCTTC. Residues: CASSPEGAGEGDNEQFF. The full variable domain, with the rest looked up from reference TRBV5-1 and TRBJ2-1, is KAGVTQTPRYLIKTRGQQVTLSCSPISGHRSVSWYQQTPGQGLQFLFEYFSETQRNKGNFPGRFSGRQFSNSRSEMNVSTLELGDSALYLCASSPEGAGEGDNEQFFGPGTRLTVL.

The V call is TRBV11-3, the J call TRBJ2-1; 14 positions agree with TRBD2. This CDR3 has 15 residues. Germline V CDR1 and CDR2: SGHNT, YENEEA. Trimming at V came to 5 bases and at J to 7 bases, leaving 4 bases not matched to a gene. DNA of the CDR3: TGTGCCAGCAGCGCGGGGACTAGCGGGAGTAATGAGCAGTTCTTC. Protein: CASSAGTSGSNEQFF.

This clone was seen only a few times. This sequence joins TRBV11-3 and TRBJ2-1; a possible D gene is TRBD1 (6 bases). The CDR3 spans 13 residues. The germline V and J ends were trimmed by 5 bases and 10 bases, with 15 bases remaining between them. CDR1 and CDR2 (germline): SGHNT, YENEEA. CDR3 nucleotide sequence: TGTGCCAGCAGCACTTCGACAGGTCAGGAGCAGTTCTTC. Its translation is CASSTSTGQEQFF.

This rearrangement joins TRBV6-6 to TRBJ2-1, with 8 bases identical to TRBD2. The CDR3 runs to 15 residues. Losses at the gene ends were 5 bases for V and 4 bases for J; bases not matched to a gene: 7. Germline V lookup: CDR1 MNHNY, CDR2 SVGAGI (reference sequence). The CDR3 DNA sequence: TGTGCCAGCAGTGTGGCGGGGGGCCATTACAATGAGCAGTTCTTC. Protein sequence: CASSVAGGHYNEQFF.

The chain links TRBV5-6 to TRBJ2-1; 10 nucleotides line up with TRBD2. Trimming cost V 4 bases and J 5 bases; bases outside gene matches: 9. CDR3 length: 16 residues. CDR1 SGHDT and CDR2 YYEEEE come from the germline V gene. In nucleotides, the CDR3 is TGTGCCAGCAGCCTAGCGGGACTAGCGAAAAACAATGAGCAGTTCTTC. As protein: CASSLAGLAKNNEQFF.

The V call is TRBV5-4, the J call TRBJ2-7, with D possibly being TRBD2 (6 bases). V lost 0 bases and J 5 bases, leaving 15 bases between the germline ends. This CDR3 comprises 15 residues. Germline V lookup: CDR1 SGHNT, CDR2 YYREEE (reference sequence). Here the CDR3 reads CASSLDGGNRNEQYF. The CDR3 nucleotides read TGTGCCAGCAGCTTGGATGGGGGGAATCGGAACGAGCAGTACTTC.

V and J are TRBV27 and TRBJ2-1; 7 bases fit TRBD1. Germline CDR1 and CDR2: MNHEY and SMNVEV (reference sequence). Losses at the gene ends were 4 bases for V and 0 bases for J; bases not matched to a gene: 6. The CDR3 spans 16 residues. The chain's CDR3 is CASSSPGQSSYNEQFF. CDR3 bases: TGTGCCAGCAGTTCACCGGGACAGAGCTCCTACAATGAGCAGTTCTTC.

The chain carries TRBV27 and TRBJ2-3; no reliable D call. The V gene's germline CDR1 is MNHEY and CDR2 SMNVEV (reference sequence). The CDR3 has 14 amino acids. Trimming pared 4 bases from V and 3 bases from J, leaving 11 bases between. CDR3 DNA: TGTGCCAGCAGTTATTCGCGAGCTACAGATACGCAGTATTTT. Translating gives CASSYSRATDTQYF.

This sequence joins TRBV6-5 and TRBJ2-2, with 7 bases lining up with TRBD2. This CDR3 comprises 15 residues. Germline lookup yields CDR1 MNHEY and CDR2 SVGAGI. The V segment lost 5 bases and the J segment 4 bases; nucleotides outside the gene matches: 7. CDR3 sequence reads: CASSPMGGSTGELFF. The CDR3 DNA reads TGTGCCAGCAGTCCCATGGGGGGGTCCACCGGGGAGCTGTTTTTT.

This sequence joins TRBV6-5 and TRBJ2-5, with 7 nucleotides matching TRBD2. This CDR3 comprises 15 residues. V dropped 6 bases and J dropped 2; count of bases not matched to a gene: 9. Germline V gene data show CDR1 as MNHEY and CDR2 as SVGAGI. The CDR3 coding sequence is TGTGCCAGCAGGAAGGCCCTGGGGGGGCAAGAGACCCAGTACTTC. This gives the protein CASRKALGGQETQYF.